This paragraph reports one TCR beta chain. Per the authors' pipeline: Reference gene primer amplification yielded estimated nucleated cell counts. The data were produced by immunoSEQ multiplex PCR, yet TCRdb's version contains in-frame clones alone and is incomplete. From that table come the V and J calls and clone size; the DNA was used to work out D and trimming. The sample shows about 85,000 clones, roughly 82% of them seen only once. This specimen belongs to a study of blood T cell repertoires in COVID-19. Study in general: Collection of acute and convalescent COVID-19 samples took place in the United States, Italy and Spain. PBMCs, B-cell-depleted T cells, or T cells were the source of the cDNA or gDNA that made up the material.

V was cut by 6 bases and J by 7 bases, with 9 bases left in between. The CDR3 covers 11 residues. The receptor's source is a woman older than 75 with acute or convalescent COVID-19. Sequencing used peripheral blood. This chain uses TRBV23-1 with TRBJ1-2, with D perhaps matching TRBD1 (5 bases). TRBV23-1 is reported as an ORF; its role is uncertain. Here the CDR3 DNA reads TGCGCCAGCAGGCAGGGTTGTGGCTACACCTTC. The encoded protein is CASRQGCGYTF.